Listed below are T cell receptor delta chains from one sample, sequenced in a study of Vδ1+ human thymocytes. TCRdb re-called the multiplex PCR reads through CATT. Of roughly 76,000 delta-chain clones listed, roughly a third are singletons. The sample consisted of Vdelta1+ gamma-delta thymocytes from the thymus. The receptors come from a boy younger than two who had congenital heart surgery. Each CDR3 is given with its conserved first and last residue. Each record gives: J gene, clone size, V gene, D gene, CDR3 length, CDR3 protein, CDR3 DNA. D genes are given only for firm matches. Some rows have no size entry. The others give once, few or many, or a class for an expanded clone.

TRDJ1 | - | TRDV1 | - | 22 | CALGEPILASAWGPWYTDKLIF | TGTGCTCTTGGGGAACCCATCCTGGCCTCGGCCTGGGGCCCCTGGTACACCGATAAACTCATCTTT
TRDJ1 | - | TRDV1 | TRDD3 | 18 | CALGEPNLGGIWTDKLIF | TGTGCTCTTGGGGAACCCAACTTGGGGGGGATCTGGACCGATAAACTCATCTTT
TRDJ1 | few | TRDV1 | TRDD3 | 20 | CALGVLPRLSWGRYTDKLIF | TGTGCTCTTGGGGTCCTTCCCCGCTTGAGCTGGGGGAGGTACACCGATAAACTCATCTTT
TRDJ1 | few | TRDV1 | - | 20 | CALGEMVRASFVLGPQQLIF | TGTGCTCTTGGGGAAATGGTGAGGGCTTCCTTCGTACTGGGGCCACAACAACTCATCTTT
TRDJ1 | few | TRDV1 | - | 13 | CALGEIPGTGLIF | TGTGCTCTTGGGGAAATCCCAGGTACTGGGCTCATCTTT
TRDJ1 | - | TRDV1 | TRDD3 | 21 | CALGYPSNSLTGGWYTDKLIF | TGTGCTCTTGGGTACCCCTCCAACTCCCTTACTGGGGGCTGGTACACCGATAAACTCATCTTT
TRDJ1 | - | TRDV1 | - | 23 | CALGERLRKIPRTGEGYTDKLIF | TGTGCTCTTGGGGAACGCCTACGTAAGATACCCCGTACTGGAGAGGGATACACCGATAAACTCATCTTT
TRDJ1 | - | TRDV1 | TRDD3 | 18 | CALGERGGYGGYTDKLIF | TGTGCTCTTGGGGAACGTGGGGGATACGGGGGGTACACCGATAAACTCATCTTT
TRDJ1 | - | TRDV1 | TRDD3 | 20 | CALGEYAPCEDTPYTDKLIF | TGTGCTCTTGGGGAATATGCTCCATGCGAGGATACGCCTTACACCGATAAACTCATCTTT
TRDJ1 | - | TRDV1 | TRDD2 | 19 | CALGEFFLLPYFITDKLIF | TGTGCTCTTGGGGAGTTCTTCCTATTGCCGTACTTCATCACCGATAAACTCATCTTT
TRDJ1 | - | TRDV1 | TRDD2 | 17 | CALATGLPTTGDYKLIF | TGTGCTCTTGCAACCGGCCTTCCTACAACTGGGGACTATAAACTCATCTTT
TRDJ1 | - | TRDV1 | - | 23 | CALGVPLLPLPGGPENHTDKLIF | TGTGCTCTTGGGGTGCCCCTCCTACCTCTCCCGGGTGGTCCTGAAAACCACACCGATAAACTCATCTTT
TRDJ1 | - | TRDV1 | - | 22 | CALGVKNRVPTPRGDRTDKLIF | TGTGCTCTTGGGGTCAAAAATCGCGTTCCTACGCCTCGGGGGGACCGCACCGATAAACTCATCTTT
TRDJ1 | few | TRDV1 | - | 18 | CALGDTSESGLHSGILIF | TGTGCTCTTGGGGATACATCGGAGTCGGGGCTCCATTCGGGCATACTCATCTTT
TRDJ1 | few | TRDV1 | TRDD3 | 20 | CALGRPSLTGGYVNTDKLIF | TGTGCTCTTGGGAGGCCTTCCCTCACTGGGGGATACGTAAACACCGATAAACTCATCTTT
TRDJ1 | - | TRDV1 | - | 16 | CALGDRFFYYPDKLIF | TGTGCTCTTGGGGACAGGTTCTTCTACTACCCCGATAAACTCATCTTT
TRDJ1 | - | TRDV1 | TRDD3 | 22 | CALGDPRTGGYARSLYTDKLIF | TGTGCTCTTGGGGATCCCCGTACTGGGGGATACGCCCGATCCCTGTACACCGATAAACTCATCTTT
TRDJ1 | - | TRDV1 | TRDD3 | 21 | CALGEPTYDWGIKKYTDKLIF | TGTGCTCTTGGGGAACCTACCTACGACTGGGGGATAAAAAAGTACACCGATAAACTCATCTTT
TRDJ1 | - | TRDV1 | TRDD3 | 18 | CALGDHAPPKGDTIKLIF | TGTGCTCTTGGGGATCATGCTCCCCCCAAGGGGGATACAATTAAACTCATCTTT
TRDJ1 | few | TRDV1 | TRDD3 | 17 | CALGEAFGGYNTDKLIF | TGTGCTCTTGGGGAAGCTTTTGGGGGATACAACACCGATAAACTCATCTTT
TRDJ1 | - | TRDV1 | TRDD3 | 21 | CALGEPLPTGLTGGYTDKLIF | TGTGCTCTTGGGGAACCACTTCCTACGGGCCTTACTGGGGGATACACCGATAAACTCATCTTT
TRDJ1 | - | TRDV1 | - | 19 | CALGEVLPSVGRDTDKLIF | TGTGCTCTTGGGGAAGTGCTCCCTTCCGTCGGCCGGGACACCGATAAACTCATCTTT
TRDJ1 | - | TRDV1 | TRDD3 | 28 | CALGDRTPPPTILIPYWGTRRYTDKLIF | TGTGCTCTTGGGGACCGGACCCCACCTCCTACCATACTAATCCCTTACTGGGGGACCCGACGTTACACCGATAAACTCATCTTT
TRDJ1 | - | TRDV1 | TRDD3 | 26 | CALGELFRIKVFPTGGPRPYTDKLIF | TGTGCTCTTGGGGAACTATTTAGGATTAAAGTTTTCCCTACTGGGGGACCGAGACCGTACACCGATAAACTCATCTTT
TRDJ1 | few | TRDV1 | - | 18 | CALGAPKDFPYTSDKLIF | TGTGCTCTTGGGGCCCCAAAGGACTTCCCCTATACGTCCGATAAACTCATCTTT
TRDJ1 | few | TRDV1 | TRDD3 | 26 | CALGEVLPLEMDWGILGLTIPDKLIF | TGTGCTCTTGGGGAAGTTCTCCCCCTCGAGATGGACTGGGGGATACTAGGATTAACTATCCCCGATAAACTCATCTTT
TRDJ1 | many | TRDV1 | - | 17 | CALGELPALPYTDKLIF | TGTGCTCTTGGGGAACTTCCTGCTCTGCCCTACACCGATAAACTCATCTTT
TRDJ1 | - | TRDV1 | - | 19 | CALGNLLRLGAGHTDKLIF | TGTGCTCTTGGGAACCTCCTTCGGTTGGGCGCGGGACACACCGATAAACTCATCTTT
TRDJ1 | few | TRDV1 | - | 18 | CALGKGSCCWGSTDKLIF | TGTGCTCTTGGGAAAGGCTCCTGCTGCTGGGGTTCCACCGATAAACTCATCTTT
TRDJ1 | few | TRDV2 | TRDD3 | 15 | CACDTLGDGTDKLIF | TGTGCCTGTGACACCCTGGGGGATGGCACCGATAAACTCATCTTT
TRDJ2 | - | TRDV1 | TRDD3 | 21 | CALGERVPNTGGSALTAQLFF | TGTGCTCTTGGGGAACGGGTCCCAAATACTGGGGGATCTGCTTTGACGGCACAACTCTTCTTT
TRDJ1 | - | TRDV1 | TRDD2 | 18 | CALGDPSYVTQYTDKLIF | TGTGCTCTTGGGGACCCTTCCTACGTAACCCAGTACACCGATAAACTCATCTTT
TRDJ1 | few | TRDV1 | TRDD3 | 18 | CALGEIRGIRQYTDKLIF | TGTGCTCTTGGGGAAATAAGGGGGATACGCCAGTACACCGATAAACTCATCTTT
TRDJ1 | few | TRDV1 | TRDD3 | 21 | CALGELLDVGGWGGYTDKLIF | TGTGCTCTTGGGGAACTCCTAGATGTAGGAGGCTGGGGGGGTTACACCGATAAACTCATCTTT